Listed below are T cell receptor beta chains from one sample, sequenced in a study of radiotherapy plus CTLA-4 blockade in lung cancer. Profiling relied on immunoSEQ multiplex PCR, and the TCRdb table lists in-frame clones only, not all of them. The data contain some 110,000 clones, about four fifths of them singletons. The source material was peripheral blood, sampled from a patient treated with radiotherapy plus ipilimumab. The receptors were sampled from a human donor with non-small cell lung cancer who had a partial response to radiotherapy plus ipilimumab. The CDR3 runs from the conserved cysteine through the conserved F or W. Each record gives: J gene, CDR3 length, clone size, V gene, D gene, CDR3 DNA, CDR3 protein. D genes are given only for firm matches. Size tells how often a clone was seen (once, few, many) or the class of an expanded clone, and some rows leave it out.

>TRBJ2-7|14|NA|TRBV30|TRBD2
TGTGCCTGCCAGACTAGCGGGAGAGGATACGAGCAGTACTTC
CACQTSGRGYEQYF
>TRBJ1-5|13|NA|TRBV5-1|NA
TGCGCCAGCAGCTTGGCCCCAAATCAGCCCCAGCATTTT
CASSLAPNQPQHF
>TRBJ2-2|17|NA|TRBV19|TRBD1
TGTGCCAGTAGTATAGGAGGACAGGGTATGGTGGCCGGGGAGCTGTTTTTT
CASSIGGQGMVAGELFF
>TRBJ1-3|15|many|TRBV6-5|NA
TGTGCCAGCAGTTACTCGTGGAGCTCTGGAAACACCATATATTTT
CASSYSWSSGNTIYF
>TRBJ2-2|17|NA|TRBV5-4|TRBD2
TGTGCCAGCAGCGTCGATCTAGCGGGAGGCTATACCGGGGAGCTGTTTTTT
CASSVDLAGGYTGELFF
>TRBJ2-5|16|NA|TRBV9|TRBD2
TGTGCCAGCAGCGGAGGACTAGCGGGAGGGCAAGAGACCCAGTACTTC
CASSGGLAGGQETQYF
>TRBJ2-1|13|NA|TRBV5-4|NA
TGTGCCAGCACCCGAGAGTACTACAATGAGCAGTTCTTC
CASTREYYNEQFF
>TRBJ2-4|17|NA|TRBV19|NA
TGTGCCAGTATGTCTAGGACAGTCATACAAGCCAAAAACATTCAGTACTTC
CASMSRTVIQAKNIQYF
>TRBJ1-6|17|NA|TRBV2|NA
TGTGCCAGCAGTGAAGCGCGGGGGCGGGACCTAAATTCACCCCTCCACTTT
CASSEARGRDLNSPLHF
>TRBJ2-2|20|NA|TRBV4-2|NA
TGTGCCAGCAGCCAAGATTGGATGATACGACGCACGGGGGACACCGGGGAGCTGTTTTTT
CASSQDWMIRRTGDTGELFF
>TRBJ2-3|12|NA|TRBV29-1|NA
TGCAGCGTTAGCCAGGGTCCAGATACGCAGTATTTT
CSVSQGPDTQYF
>TRBJ2-1|18|few|TRBV7-6|TRBD2
TGTGCCAGCAGCTTAGTAGTACTGACTAGCGGGGGCAACAATGAGCAGTTCTTC
CASSLVVLTSGGNNEQFF
>TRBJ2-1|18|once|TRBV18|TRBD2
TGTGCCAGCTCACCATTAGGGTTGGCTAGCGGGATCAACTATGAGCAGTTCTTC
CASSPLGLASGINYEQFF
>TRBJ2-7|15|few|TRBV6-1|NA
TGTGCCAGCAGTGAACAGCAGGGAAGGTCCTACGAGCAGTACTTC
CASSEQQGRSYEQYF
>TRBJ1-5|15|few|TRBV5-6|NA
TGTGCCAGCGGACTCTTTGACCGGGGGGATCAGCCCCAGCATTTT
CASGLFDRGDQPQHF
>TRBJ2-7|15|NA|TRBV13|TRBD2
TGTGCCAGCAGACCCAGCGGGAGGGCCACCTACGAGCAGTACTTC
CASRPSGRATYEQYF
>TRBJ1-2|16|NA|TRBV7-8|NA
TGTGCCAGCAGCAAGAAGGCCGGGAATTATCGGGATGGCTACACCTTC
CASSKKAGNYRDGYTF
>TRBJ2-7|15|NA|TRBV9|TRBD1
TGTGCCAGCAGCGTATTTTTAGGGGGCGCGGACGAGCAGTACTTC
CASSVFLGGADEQYF
>TRBJ1-2|12|NA|TRBV6-5|NA
TGTGCCAGCAGCTCTCCCGGGAATGGCTACACCTTC
CASSSPGNGYTF
>TRBJ2-5|14|few|TRBV27|NA
TGTGCCAGCAGTTTAGCGGGGTACCAAGAGACCCAGTACTTC
CASSLAGYQETQYF
>TRBJ2-1|16|NA|TRBV7-3|NA
TGTGCCAGCAGCTTAAACGGCGGTTCAACCTACAATGAGCAGTTCTTC
CASSLNGGSTYNEQFF
>TRBJ2-1|15|NA|TRBV29-1|TRBD2
TGCAGCGCCTCGGGGGGAGGCCGCTCCTACAATGAGCAGTTCTTC
CSASGGGRSYNEQFF
>TRBJ1-4|14|once|TRBV7-9|NA
TGTGCCAGCAGCTTTTCCGCAACTAATGAAAAACTGTTTTTT
CASSFSATNEKLFF
>TRBJ2-2|17|NA|TRBV6-4|TRBD2
TGTGCCAGCAGTGACTCGTCCGGGACTAGCGGGACAGGGGAGCTGTTTTTT
CASSDSSGTSGTGELFF
>TRBJ1-5|16|NA|TRBV28|TRBD1
TGTGCCAGCAGTCCTTCGGGACAGGGTCTAAGTCAGCCCCAGCATTTT
CASSPSGQGLSQPQHF
>TRBJ1-1|14|once|TRBV5-1|NA
TGCGCCAGCAGCCTGTCACAGGTAAACACTGAAGCTTTCTTT
CASSLSQVNTEAFF